A selection of T cell receptor beta chains follows, all from one sample in a study of cytomegalovirus exposure and HLA in healthy donors. Here immunoSEQ multiplex PCR was the method, and the copy in TCRdb shows in-frame clones only, minus some. Seen here are 85,000 to 100,000 clones, 64% observed once, and the top ten hold 3.2%. The sequenced sample was PBMCs. The receptors stem from a man between 60 and 75 years old in good health and CMV-seronegative. The CDR3 runs from the conserved cysteine through the conserved F or W. Fields, in order: clone size, J gene, V gene, D gene, CDR3 protein, CDR3 DNA. D genes are given only for firm matches. The size entry is marked missing in some rows and otherwise reads once, few, many or a size class.

>.|TRBJ1-5|TRBV7-9|.
CASSLLPEEPQHF
TGTGCCAGCAGCCTACTGCCCGAGGAGCCCCAGCATTTT
>.|TRBJ2-1|TRBV5-1|TRBD1
CASSLPGTGEVFF
TGCGCCAGCAGCTTGCCGGGGACAGGGGAGGTGTTCTTC
>few|TRBJ2-5|TRBV30|.
CAWSVGQETPYF
TGTGCCTGGAGCGTGGGGCAAGAGACCCCGTACTTC
>once|TRBJ1-2|TRBV7-8|.
CASSPGAGSTNDPYGYTF
TGTGCCAGCAGCCCCGGCGCGGGGAGTACGAATGATCCCTATGGCTACACCTTC
>.|TRBJ1-5|TRBV2|.
CASSDKGQLNQPQHF
TGTGCCAGCAGTGATAAGGGGCAGCTCAATCAGCCCCAGCATTTT
>.|TRBJ2-5|TRBV5-1|TRBD1
CATSRDSQETQYF
TGCGCCACCTCACGGGACAGTCAAGAGACCCAGTACTTC
>.|TRBJ2-3|TRBV5-1|TRBD2
CASSLSSGGTDTQYF
TGCGCCAGCAGCTTGTCTAGCGGGGGCACAGATACGCAGTATTTT
>once|TRBJ1-5|TRBV19|.
CASRRAGGGNQPQHF
TGTGCCAGTAGACGGGCGGGGGGCGGCAATCAGCCCCAGCATTTT
>once|TRBJ2-1|TRBV29-1|TRBD2
CSVDGVVASGSNEQFF
TGCAGCGTTGATGGAGTCGTGGCTAGCGGGAGTAATGAGCAGTTCTTC
>.|TRBJ2-7|TRBV28|.
CASTLLGSRGYEQYF
TGTGCCAGCACTCTACTCGGGAGTCGGGGCTACGAGCAGTACTTC
>few|TRBJ1-5|TRBV2|.
CASSEQGGKPQHF
TGTGCCAGCAGTGAGCAGGGCGGGAAGCCCCAGCATTTT
>few|TRBJ2-7|TRBV28|TRBD1
CASRSGTGANEQYF
TGTGCCAGCAGGTCCGGGACAGGGGCAAACGAGCAGTACTTC
>.|TRBJ1-1|TRBV11-3|.
CASSPTGGPNTEAFF
TGTGCCAGCAGCCCCACGGGTGGCCCGAACACTGAAGCTTTCTTT
>.|TRBJ2-5|TRBV9|TRBD1
CASSTTGGYETQYF
TGTGCCAGCAGCACGACAGGGGGCTACGAGACCCAGTACTTC
>.|TRBJ1-4|TRBV2|.
CASSTTGSGNEKLFF
TGTGCCAGCAGTACTACAGGGTCGGGAAATGAAAAACTGTTTTTT
>few|TRBJ1-2|TRBV6-6|TRBD1
CASRMDRGGYTF
TGTGCCAGCAGGATGGACAGGGGTGGCTACACCTTC
>.|TRBJ2-5|TRBV5-1|TRBD1
CASSPRGPDQETQYF
TGCGCCAGCAGCCCCAGGGGGCCAGATCAAGAGACCCAGTACTTC
>.|TRBJ2-3|TRBV6-6|TRBD2
CASGASGGAADTQYF
TGTGCCAGCGGGGCTAGCGGGGGGGCTGCAGATACGCAGTATTTT
>.|TRBJ2-1|TRBV5-6|TRBD2
CASRGGSSYNEQFF
TGTGCCAGCAGAGGCGGGAGTTCCTACAATGAGCAGTTCTTC
>few|TRBJ2-3|TRBV11-1|.
CASSNQPGLTDTQYF
TGTGCCAGCAGTAACCAACCCGGACTAACAGATACGCAGTATTTT
>.|TRBJ2-4|TRBV11-2|.
CASSLDQLGGLAKNIQYF
TGTGCCAGCAGCTTAGATCAACTTGGGGGCTTAGCCAAAAACATTCAGTACTTC
>.|TRBJ2-1|TRBV5-4|TRBD2
CASSSGTSGNEQFF
TGTGCCAGCAGCTCGGGGACTAGCGGCAATGAGCAGTTCTTC
>.|TRBJ2-1|TRBV5-1|TRBD2
CASSLSTGTRGYNEQFF
TGCGCCAGCAGCTTATCCACCGGGACTAGAGGCTACAATGAGCAGTTCTTC
>.|TRBJ1-4|TRBV5-1|.
CASSLGSAGGNEKLFF
TGCGCCAGCAGCTTGGGATCGGCCGGGGGAAATGAAAAACTGTTTTTT
>.|TRBJ1-1|TRBV6-5|TRBD1
CASSSRQGMAEAFF
TGTGCCAGCAGTTCCCGACAGGGGATGGCTGAAGCTTTCTTT
>few|TRBJ1-1|TRBV11-2|TRBD1
CASSLVLDRVVAFF
TGTGCCAGCAGCTTAGTCCTGGACAGGGTCGTAGCTTTCTTT
>.|TRBJ2-5|TRBV5-6|.
CASSLNRLWAQYF
TGTGCCAGCAGCTTAAACAGGCTTTGGGCCCAGTACTTC
>.|TRBJ2-3|TRBV4-1|TRBD1
CASSHRPGQPTDTQYF
TGCGCCAGCAGCCATCGACCGGGACAGCCGACGGATACGCAGTATTTT
>.|TRBJ1-2|TRBV28|.
CASSFTGAYGYTF
TGTGCCAGCAGTTTTACGGGTGCCTATGGCTACACCTTC
>.|TRBJ2-3|TRBV5-1|TRBD2
CASSGSSGTTLDTQYF
TGCGCCAGCAGCGGTTCGAGCGGGACCACTCTTGATACGCAGTATTTT
>.|TRBJ2-7|TRBV6-1|.
CASSEAARGYF
TGTGCCAGCAGTGAAGCGGCCCGGGGGTACTTC
>.|TRBJ2-1|TRBV29-1|.
CSGRSWYNEQFF
TGCAGCGGGCGGTCCTGGTACAATGAGCAGTTCTTC
>few|TRBJ1-4|TRBV11-2|.
CASSSQATNEKLFF
TGTGCCAGCAGCTCCCAGGCAACTAATGAAAAACTGTTTTTT
>few|TRBJ1-2|TRBV4-1|TRBD1
CASSQGTGTVLNYGYTF
TGCGCCAGCAGCCAAGGCACCGGGACAGTTCTTAACTATGGCTACACCTTC
>.|TRBJ2-3|TRBV30|TRBD1
CAWSDPRDRGGDTQYF
TGTGCCTGGAGTGATCCCCGGGACAGGGGCGGAGATACGCAGTATTTT
>.|TRBJ2-7|TRBV7-6|TRBD2
CASSLVAGAYEQYF
TGTGCCAGCAGCTTAGTAGCGGGAGCGTACGAGCAGTACTTC
>once|TRBJ2-5|TRBV5-4|TRBD2
CASSSTGGWVETQYF
TGTGCCAGCAGCTCGACGGGAGGCTGGGTAGAGACCCAGTACTTC
>.|TRBJ2-7|TRBV2|TRBD2
CASSPPGLAILREQYF
TGTGCCAGCAGTCCACCGGGACTAGCTATCTTGAGGGAGCAGTACTTC
>.|TRBJ1-6|TRBV5-1|TRBD1
CASSRGPQTGNSPLHF
TGCGCCAGCAGCCGCGGTCCCCAGACAGGGAACTCACCCCTCCACTTT
>.|TRBJ2-1|TRBV11-3|.
CASSPRGKRGPYNEQFF
TGTGCCAGCAGCCCCAGGGGTAAAAGGGGCCCCTACAATGAGCAGTTCTTC
>.|TRBJ2-3|TRBV28|TRBD2
CASSFLLGLDFVDTQYF
TGTGCCAGCAGCTTCCTCTTGGGACTAGATTTCGTCGATACGCAGTATTTT
>few|TRBJ1-1|TRBV5-1|.
CASSLFVGLNTEAFF
TGCGCCAGCAGCTTATTCGTGGGCCTGAACACTGAAGCTTTCTTT
>.|TRBJ2-5|TRBV5-1|TRBD1
CASSFGTGGAETQYF
TGCGCCAGCAGCTTCGGGACAGGGGGCGCGGAGACCCAGTACTTC
>.|TRBJ2-1|TRBV27|TRBD2
CASSLSGTSGRAQSYNEQFF
TGTGCCAGCAGTTTATCAGGGACTAGCGGGAGGGCCCAATCCTACAATGAGCAGTTCTTC
>.|TRBJ2-7|TRBV5-5|TRBD2
CASSWAGTTAREQYF
TGTGCCAGCAGCTGGGCCGGGACTACCGCTCGAGAGCAGTACTTC
>.|TRBJ2-3|TRBV6-5|TRBD2
CASSRLAGEDTQYF
TGTGCCAGCAGCCGGCTAGCGGGAGAGGATACGCAGTATTTT
>.|TRBJ2-7|TRBV7-2|.
CASSLGGAYAYEQYF
TGTGCCAGCAGCTTAGGCGGGGCGTACGCCTACGAGCAGTACTTC
>few|TRBJ1-4|TRBV9|TRBD1
CASSAWDRGGEKLFF
TGTGCCAGCAGCGCCTGGGACAGGGGAGGTGAAAAACTGTTTTTT